This T cell receptor (beta chain) is from a study of T cell repertoires in cytomegalovirus infection. Germline-derived CDR1 and CDR2 are LNHNV and YYDKDF (reference sequence). The CDR3 length is 15 residues. The V end was cut by 0 bases, the J end by 4 bases, with 11 bases between. TCRdb reprocessed the reads via MiXCR and lists one record per CDR3 protein. The repertoire holds some 100,000 distinct CDR3 sequences, around a quarter seen once, with around 40% in the top ten. The rearrangement uses TRBV15 and TRBJ2-3; the D is unclear. The receptor's source is a human donor in good health (CMV status not recorded). Some clones in this sample may be carry-over from other donors' samples. Sequenced material: CD8+ T cells from PBMCs. In DNA, the CDR3 is TGTGCCACCAGCAGAGATGCAGGCCTGGCAGATACGCAGTATTTT. Its protein is CATSRDAGLADTQYF.